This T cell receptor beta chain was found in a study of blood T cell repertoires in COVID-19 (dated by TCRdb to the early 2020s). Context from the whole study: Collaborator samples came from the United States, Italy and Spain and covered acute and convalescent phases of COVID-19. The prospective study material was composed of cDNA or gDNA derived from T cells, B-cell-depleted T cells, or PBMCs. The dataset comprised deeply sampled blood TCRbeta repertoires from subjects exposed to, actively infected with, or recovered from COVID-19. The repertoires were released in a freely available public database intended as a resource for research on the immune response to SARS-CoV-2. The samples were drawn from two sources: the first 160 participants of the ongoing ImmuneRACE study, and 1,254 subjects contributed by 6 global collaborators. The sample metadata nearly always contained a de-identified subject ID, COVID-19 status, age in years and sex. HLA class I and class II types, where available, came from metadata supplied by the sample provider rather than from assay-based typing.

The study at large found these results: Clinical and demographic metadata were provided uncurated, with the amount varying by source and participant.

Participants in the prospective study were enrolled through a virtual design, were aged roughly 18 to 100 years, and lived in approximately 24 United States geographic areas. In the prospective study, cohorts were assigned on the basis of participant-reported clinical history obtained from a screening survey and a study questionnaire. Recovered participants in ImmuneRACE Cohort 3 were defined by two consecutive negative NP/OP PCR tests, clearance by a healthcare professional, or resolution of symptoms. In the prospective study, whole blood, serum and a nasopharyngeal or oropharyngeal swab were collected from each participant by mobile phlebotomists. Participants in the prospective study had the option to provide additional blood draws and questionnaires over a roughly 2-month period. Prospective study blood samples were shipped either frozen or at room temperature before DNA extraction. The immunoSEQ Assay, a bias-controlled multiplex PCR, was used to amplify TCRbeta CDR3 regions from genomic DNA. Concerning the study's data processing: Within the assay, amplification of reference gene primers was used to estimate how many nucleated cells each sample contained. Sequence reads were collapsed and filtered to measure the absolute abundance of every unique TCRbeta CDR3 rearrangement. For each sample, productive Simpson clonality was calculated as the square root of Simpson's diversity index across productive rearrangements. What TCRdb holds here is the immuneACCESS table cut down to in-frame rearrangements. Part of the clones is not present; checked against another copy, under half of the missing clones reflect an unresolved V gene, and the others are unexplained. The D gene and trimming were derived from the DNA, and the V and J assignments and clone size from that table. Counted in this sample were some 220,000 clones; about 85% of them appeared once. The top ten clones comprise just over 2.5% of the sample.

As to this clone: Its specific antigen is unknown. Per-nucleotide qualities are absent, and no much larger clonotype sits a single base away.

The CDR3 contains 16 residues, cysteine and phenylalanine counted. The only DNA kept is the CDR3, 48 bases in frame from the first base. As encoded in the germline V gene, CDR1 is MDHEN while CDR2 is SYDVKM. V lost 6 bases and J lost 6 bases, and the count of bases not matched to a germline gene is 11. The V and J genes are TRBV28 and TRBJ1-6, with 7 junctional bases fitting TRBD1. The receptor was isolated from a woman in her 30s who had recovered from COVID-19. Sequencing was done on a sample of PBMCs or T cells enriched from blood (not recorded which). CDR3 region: CASSLLPGQSNSPLHF. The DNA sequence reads TGTGCCAGCAGCCTCCTACCGGGACAGTCTAATTCACCCCTCCACTTT.